The source of this T cell receptor (beta chain) is a study of shared clonotypes between healthy human individuals. Original processing notes: Filtering was not the same, since immunoSEQ gave junction-only sequences without quality scores. Generated by immunoSEQ multiplex PCR, the TCRdb table keeps only in-frame clones and is missing some. The D gene and trimming were derived from the DNA, and the V and J assignments and clone size from that table. The repertoire holds 450,000 to 700,000 clones, with nearly 97% as singletons. Naive-designated CD8 cells lacked CD45RO, were positively enriched for CCR7, and omitted terminally differentiated effector memory CD45RA+ cells. There are 14 residues in the CDR3. Between the trimmed V and J ends, which lost 2 bases and 1 base, there was a span of 8 bases. The germline CDR1 and CDR2 sequences are MDHEN and SYDVKM.

Specimen: naive CD8+ T cells sorted from blood. This rearrangement joins TRBV28 to TRBJ1-1; D not certain. The origin of this receptor is a woman aged 30 to 39 in good health. CDR3 DNA: TGTGCCAGCAGTTTACTTATTGAGAACACTGAAGCTTTCTTT. Translated: CASSLLIENTEAFF.